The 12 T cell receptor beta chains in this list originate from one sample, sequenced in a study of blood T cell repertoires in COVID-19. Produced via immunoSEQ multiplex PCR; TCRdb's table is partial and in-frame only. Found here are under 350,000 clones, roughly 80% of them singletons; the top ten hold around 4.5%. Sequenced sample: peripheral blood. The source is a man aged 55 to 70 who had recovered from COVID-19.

The CDR3 DNA is TGTGCCAGCAGCTTCGGACTAGCGGGGGGTAACACCGGGGAGCTGTTTTTT. It codes for CASSFGLAGGNTGELFF. The chain recombines TRBV7-9 with TRBJ2-2, with TRBD2 matching 14 bases. The V and J ends lost 3 bases and 2 bases, in that order; junction bases with no gene match: 2. Germline V gene lookup returns CDR1 SEHNR and CDR2 FQNEAQ (reference sequence). The CDR3 covers 17 residues. Drawing the rest from reference TRBV7-9 and TRBJ2-2, the complete variable domain is DTGVSQNPRHKITKRGQNVTFRCDPISEHNRLYWYRQTLGQGPEFLTYFQNEAQLEKSRLLSDRFSAERPKGSFSTLEIQRTEQGDSAMYLCASSFGLAGGNTGELFFGEGSRLTVL.

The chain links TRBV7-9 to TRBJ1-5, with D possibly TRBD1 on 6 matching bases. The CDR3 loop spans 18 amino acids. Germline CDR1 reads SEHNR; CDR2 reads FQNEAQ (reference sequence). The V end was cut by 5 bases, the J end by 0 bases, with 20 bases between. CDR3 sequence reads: CASSAWQVGAYSNQPQHF. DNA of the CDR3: TGTGCCAGCAGCGCTTGGCAGGTGGGGGCTTATAGCAATCAGCCCCAGCATTTT.

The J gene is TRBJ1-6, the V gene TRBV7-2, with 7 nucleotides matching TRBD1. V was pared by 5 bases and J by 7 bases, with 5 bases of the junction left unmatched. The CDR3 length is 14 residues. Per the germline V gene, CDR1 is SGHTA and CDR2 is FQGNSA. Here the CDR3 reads CASSPTGENSPLHF. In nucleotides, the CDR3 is TGTGCCAGCAGCCCAACAGGGGAGAATTCACCCCTCCACTTT. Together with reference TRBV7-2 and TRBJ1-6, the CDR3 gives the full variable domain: GAGVSQSPSNKVTEKGKDVELRCDPISGHTALYWYRQSLGQGLEFLIYFQGNSAPDKSGLPSDRFSAERTGGSVSTLTIQRTQQEDSAVYLCASSPTGENSPLHFGNGTRLTVT.

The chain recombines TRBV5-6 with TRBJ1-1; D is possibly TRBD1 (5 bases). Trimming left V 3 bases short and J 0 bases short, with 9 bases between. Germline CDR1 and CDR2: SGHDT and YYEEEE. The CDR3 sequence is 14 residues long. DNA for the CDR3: TGTGCCAGCAGCTACGGGGGAATGAACACTGAAGCTTTCTTT. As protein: CASSYGGMNTEAFF.

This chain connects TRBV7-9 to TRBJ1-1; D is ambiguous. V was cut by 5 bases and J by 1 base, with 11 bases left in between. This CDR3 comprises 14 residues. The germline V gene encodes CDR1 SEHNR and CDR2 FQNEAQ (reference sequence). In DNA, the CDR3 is TGTGCCAGCAGCCGCCAGACTGGGAACACTGAAGCTTTCTTT. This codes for CASSRQTGNTEAFF.

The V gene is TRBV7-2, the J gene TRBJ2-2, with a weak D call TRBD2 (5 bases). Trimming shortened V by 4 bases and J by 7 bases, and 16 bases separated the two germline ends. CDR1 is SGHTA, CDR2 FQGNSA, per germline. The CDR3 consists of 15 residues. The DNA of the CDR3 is TGTGCCAGCAGCTCACCCCCTCTAGCAATCGGGGAGCTGTTTTTT. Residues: CASSSPPLAIGELFF.

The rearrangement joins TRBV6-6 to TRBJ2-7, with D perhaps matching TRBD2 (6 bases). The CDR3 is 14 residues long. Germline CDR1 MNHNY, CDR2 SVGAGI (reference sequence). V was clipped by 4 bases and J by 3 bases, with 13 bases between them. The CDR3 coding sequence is TGTGCCAGCAGTTTCGCGGGGACCTACTACGAGCAGTACTTC. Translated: CASSFAGTYYEQYF.

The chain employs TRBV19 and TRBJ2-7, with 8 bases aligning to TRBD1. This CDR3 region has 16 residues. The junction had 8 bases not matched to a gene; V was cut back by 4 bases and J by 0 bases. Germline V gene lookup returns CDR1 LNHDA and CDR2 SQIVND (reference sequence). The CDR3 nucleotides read TGTGCCAGTAGTAGAGGACAGGGCTTCGCCTCCTACGAGCAGTACTTC. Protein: CASSRGQGFASYEQYF.

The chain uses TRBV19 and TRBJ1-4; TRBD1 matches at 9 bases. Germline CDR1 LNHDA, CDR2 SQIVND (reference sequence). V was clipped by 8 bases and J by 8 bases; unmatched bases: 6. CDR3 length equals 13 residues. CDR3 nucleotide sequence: TGTGCCAGTGGGGACAGGGTAAAAGAAAAACTGTTTTTT. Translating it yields CASGDRVKEKLFF.

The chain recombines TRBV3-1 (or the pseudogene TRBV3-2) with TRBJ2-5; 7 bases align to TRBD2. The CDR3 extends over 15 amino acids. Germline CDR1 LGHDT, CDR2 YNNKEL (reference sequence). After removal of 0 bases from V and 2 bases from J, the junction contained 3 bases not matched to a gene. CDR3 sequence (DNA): TGTGCCAGCAGCCAAGATCCCGGGGGGCAAGAGACCCAGTACTTC. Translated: CASSQDPGGQETQYF.

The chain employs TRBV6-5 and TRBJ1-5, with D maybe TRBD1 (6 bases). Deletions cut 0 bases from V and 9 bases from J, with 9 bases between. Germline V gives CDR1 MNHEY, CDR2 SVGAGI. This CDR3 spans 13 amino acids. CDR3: CASSYSGGGPQHF. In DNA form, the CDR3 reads TGTGCCAGCAGTTACTCAGGGGGGGGGCCCCAGCATTTT.

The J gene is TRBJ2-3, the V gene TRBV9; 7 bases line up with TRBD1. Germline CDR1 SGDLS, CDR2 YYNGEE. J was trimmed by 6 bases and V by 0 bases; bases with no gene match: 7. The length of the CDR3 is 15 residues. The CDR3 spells CASSVVDRSQDTQYF. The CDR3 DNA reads TGTGCCAGCAGCGTAGTGGACAGGTCCCAGGATACGCAGTATTTT.